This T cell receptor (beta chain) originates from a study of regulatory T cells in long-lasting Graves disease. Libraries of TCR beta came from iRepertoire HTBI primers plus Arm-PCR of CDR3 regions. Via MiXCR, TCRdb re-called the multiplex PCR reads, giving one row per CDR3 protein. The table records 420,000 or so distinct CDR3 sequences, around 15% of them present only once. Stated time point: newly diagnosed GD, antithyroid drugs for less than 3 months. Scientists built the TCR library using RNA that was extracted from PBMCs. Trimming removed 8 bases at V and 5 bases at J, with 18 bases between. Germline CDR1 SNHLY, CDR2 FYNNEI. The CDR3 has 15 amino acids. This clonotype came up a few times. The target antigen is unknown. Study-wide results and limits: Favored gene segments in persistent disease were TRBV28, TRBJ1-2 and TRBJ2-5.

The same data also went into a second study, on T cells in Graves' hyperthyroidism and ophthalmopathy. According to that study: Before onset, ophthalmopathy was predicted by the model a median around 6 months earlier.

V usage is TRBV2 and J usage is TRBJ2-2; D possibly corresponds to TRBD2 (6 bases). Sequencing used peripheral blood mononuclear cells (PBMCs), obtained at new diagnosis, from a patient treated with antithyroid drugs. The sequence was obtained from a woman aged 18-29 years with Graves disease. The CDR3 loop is CASRTRDWGTGELFF. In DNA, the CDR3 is TGTGCCAGCCGGACGCGGGACTGGGGGACCGGGGAGCTGTTTTTT.